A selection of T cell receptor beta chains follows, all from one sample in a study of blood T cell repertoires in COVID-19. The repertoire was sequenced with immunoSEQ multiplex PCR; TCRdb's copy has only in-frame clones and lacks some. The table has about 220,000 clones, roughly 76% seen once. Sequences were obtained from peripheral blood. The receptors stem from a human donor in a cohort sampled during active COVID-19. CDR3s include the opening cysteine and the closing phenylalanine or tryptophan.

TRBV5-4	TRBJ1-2	CASRLRGQGSYGYTF
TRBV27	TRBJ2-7	CASSLSWRASYEQYF
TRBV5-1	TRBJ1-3	CASSLPGSGNTIYF
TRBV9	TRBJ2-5	CASSVGSSTRETQYF
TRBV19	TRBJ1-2	CASSIIRTRLTYGYTF
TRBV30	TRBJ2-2	CAWSGDYLSSGELFF
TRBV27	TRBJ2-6	CASSSAGANVLTF
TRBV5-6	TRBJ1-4	CASSLRRGSGEKLFF
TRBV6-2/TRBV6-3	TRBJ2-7	CASSPVGQGAYEQYF
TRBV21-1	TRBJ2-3	CASSIRGYGDTQYF
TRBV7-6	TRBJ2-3	CASSTGTQFSASTDTQYF
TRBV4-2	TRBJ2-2	CASRQEIIGELFF
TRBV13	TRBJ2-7	CASSLASRGKYEQYF
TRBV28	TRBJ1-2	CASSPQGDYGYTF
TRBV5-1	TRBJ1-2	CASSSWTGPNYGYTF
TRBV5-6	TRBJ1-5	CASSWEETGGNQPQHF
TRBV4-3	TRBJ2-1	CASSQELAGVNEQFF
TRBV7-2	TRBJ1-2	CASSLTGGAGGYTF
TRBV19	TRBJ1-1	CASRRTADTEAFF
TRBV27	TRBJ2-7	CASSLSGLAGDEQYF
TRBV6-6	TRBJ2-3	CASSRGTGGTDTQYF
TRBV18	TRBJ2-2	CASSPPKRPNTGELFF
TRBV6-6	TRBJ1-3	CASSWTGDAGNTIYF
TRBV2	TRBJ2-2	CASTILGTTNTGELFF
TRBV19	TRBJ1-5	CASSITGFRGNQPQHF
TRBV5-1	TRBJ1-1	CASSPTGDTEAFF
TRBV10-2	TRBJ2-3	CASPPFVAGVGDTQYF
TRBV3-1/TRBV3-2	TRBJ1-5	CASTPVEHRGQPQHF
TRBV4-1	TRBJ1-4	CASSQFRTGGGEKLFF
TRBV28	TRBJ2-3	CASSSRTSGWGKVDTQYF
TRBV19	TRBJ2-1	CASSMTSALRNEQFF
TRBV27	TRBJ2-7	CASSPKTSGPYEQYF
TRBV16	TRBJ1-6	CASSLGQGADNSPLHF
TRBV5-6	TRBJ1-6	CASSLPGGYNSPLHF
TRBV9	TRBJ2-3	CASSATGTSTDTQYF
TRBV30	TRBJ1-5	CAWSRGTGVYSNQPQHF